This record covers a single TCR beta chain. The antigen remains undetermined. This CDR3 region has 17 residues. V was pared by 0 bases and J by 7 bases, with 12 bases of the junction left unmatched. Germline loops: CDR1 LNHNV, CDR2 YYDKDF (reference sequence). This sample stems from a study of cytomegalovirus exposure and HLA in healthy donors. Study-wide points: Most of the CMV-associated TCR beta chains (in a later analysis) appeared to be HLA-restricted. Some V segments, TRBV6-2 and TRBV6-3 among them, were indistinguishable and were therefore excluded. Earlier findings revealed that most TCR beta V segments proved productive either about 87% or about 30% of the time. From TCR beta sequences, most subjects' HLA-A and HLA-B alleles were reportedly predicted accurately.

The PCR contained 60 Vbeta and 13 Jbeta primers. TCRdb's table, derived via immunoSEQ multiplex PCR, lists solely in-frame clones and lacks some. This table holds 90,000 to 120,000 clones, about 80% found once. Material for sequencing was PBMCs. The TCR originated in a man aged 55 to 70 in good health and CMV-seropositive. The chain joins TRBV15 to TRBJ1-5, with TRBD1 identical over 7 bases. CDR3 residues: CATSRDLRGAGEQPQHF. The DNA of the CDR3 is TGTGCCACCAGCAGAGATCTCAGGGGGGCAGGGGAACAGCCCCAGCATTTT.